This T cell receptor beta chain stems from a study of cytomegalovirus exposure and HLA in healthy donors. Study-wide results and limits: Rare sequences made up most TCRs, while some public TCRs were found in many donors. Per a prior analysis, the majority of TCR beta V segments were productive roughly 87% or roughly 30% of the time. Sequencing artifact likely explains a cluster of highly shared sequence variants.

Primers: 60 Vbeta forward and 13 Jbeta reverse. Sequencing was performed with immunoSEQ multiplex PCR; in TCRdb, only in-frame clones are kept and a portion is missing. The sample lists about 160,000 clones; 65% to 80% were seen once. Donors counted as nominally healthy when sampled, yet unrecorded immune exposures were likely. The CDR3 extends over 15 amino acids. Germline assignment: CDR1 SGDLS and CDR2 YYNGEE. Trimming stripped 4 bases from V and 4 bases from J, with 17 bases between. As for this clone: Its cognate antigen is unknown.

V and J are TRBV9 and TRBJ2-5; possibly TRBD2 for D (5 bases). The TCR comes from a man aged 40-49 years in good health and CMV-seronegative. The specimen was PBMCs. CDR3 amino acids: CASSTPGTVTETQYF. CDR3 bases: TGTGCCAGCAGCACGCCGGGAACCGTTACAGAGACCCAGTACTTC.